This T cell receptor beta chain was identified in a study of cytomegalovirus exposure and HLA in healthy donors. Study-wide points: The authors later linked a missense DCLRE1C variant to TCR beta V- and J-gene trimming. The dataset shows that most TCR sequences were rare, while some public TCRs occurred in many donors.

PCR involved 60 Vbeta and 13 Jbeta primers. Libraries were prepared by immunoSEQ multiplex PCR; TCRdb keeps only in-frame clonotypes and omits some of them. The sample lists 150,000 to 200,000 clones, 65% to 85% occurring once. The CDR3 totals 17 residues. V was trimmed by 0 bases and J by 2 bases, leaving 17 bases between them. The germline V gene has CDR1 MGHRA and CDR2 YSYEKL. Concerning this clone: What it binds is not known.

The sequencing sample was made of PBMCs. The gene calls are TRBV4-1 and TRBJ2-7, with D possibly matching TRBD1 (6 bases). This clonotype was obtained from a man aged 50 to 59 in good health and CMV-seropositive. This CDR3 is CASSQESIVRGPYEQYF. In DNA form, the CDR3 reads TGCGCCAGCAGCCAAGAGAGTATCGTCAGGGGTCCCTACGAGCAGTACTTC.